The rows below give T cell receptor beta chains drawn from one sample of a study of OX40 agonist ivuxolimab in advanced cancers. Only in-frame clones appear in the TCRdb table, and some are missing; sequencing was by immunoSEQ multiplex PCR. The sample contains 60,000 to 75,000 clones, roughly 86% of which appear only once. The sequencing here drew on CD4+ or CD8+ T cells sorted from blood, taken in a trial of the OX40 agonist ivuxolimab. These receptors all stem from an adult with an advanced solid tumor such as melanoma, head and neck, liver or kidney cancer. Each CDR3 is given with its conserved first and last residue. The order of the fields is V gene, CDR3 length, J gene, D gene, clone size, CDR3 DNA, CDR3 protein. A D gene is named only where the DNA matches it firmly. A row's size may be missing; if present it is once, few, many or a size class.

>TRBV6-1|14|TRBJ2-5|-|-
TGTGCCGGCGGGCTCGGACGGACACAAGAGACCCAGTACTTC
CAGGLGRTQETQYF
>TRBV2|18|TRBJ1-1|-|-
TGTGCCACGTCAAAGGCCGGACAGCGTCGTCCTATGAACACTGAAGCTTTCTTT
CATSKAGQRRPMNTEAFF
>TRBV19|13|TRBJ1-1|-|-
TGTGCCAGTAGCTACAGAGTAGGGGGTGAAGCTTTCTTT
CASSYRVGGEAFF
>TRBV2|14|TRBJ2-2|TRBD1|-
TGTGCCAGTATCCGGGACAGCAACACCGGGGAGCTGTTTTTT
CASIRDSNTGELFF
>TRBV4-3|13|TRBJ2-3|TRBD2|-
TGCGCCAGCAGCCCCGGGGGGGCAGATACGCAGTATTTT
CASSPGGADTQYF
>TRBV19|18|TRBJ1-5|TRBD1|-
TGTGCCAGTAGTCCCAGACAGGGGCTGGGCAGGGGCCATCAGCCCCAGCATTTT
CASSPRQGLGRGHQPQHF
>TRBV5-1|13|TRBJ2-1|-|-
TGCGCCAGCAGCCCGGACCGCCACAATGAGCAGTTCTTC
CASSPDRHNEQFF
>TRBV30|14|TRBJ2-3|TRBD2|-
TGTGCCCCGGGGGGGGGTCTTAGCACAGATACGCAGTATTTT
CAPGGGLSTDTQYF
>TRBV19|12|TRBJ1-4|-|-
TGTGCCGCCGGGTTAGACGGTGAAAAACTGTTTTTT
CAAGLDGEKLFF
>TRBV7-2|16|TRBJ2-1|TRBD2|few
TGTGCCAGCAGCTTCGCTAGCGGGGGCGGAATCAATGAGCAGTTCTTC
CASSFASGGGINEQFF
>TRBV11-2|15|TRBJ1-1|-|-
TGTGCCAGCAGCTTAGAGGGCAGTCAGATCAAGACGGCTTTCTTT
CASSLEGSQIKTAFF
>TRBV11-1|15|TRBJ2-1|-|-
TGTGCCAGCAGCTTAGGGGGGAGCTCCTACAATGAGCAGTTCTTC
CASSLGGSSYNEQFF
>TRBV4-3|16|TRBJ1-4|-|-
TGCGCCAGCAGCCAAGATTTAGGGAGCATTAATGAAAAACTGTTTTTT
CASSQDLGSINEKLFF
>TRBV18|17|TRBJ1-5|TRBD1|-
TGTGCCAGCTCACCAGTAAGACCGGGACAGGGAGGCCAGCCCCAGCATTTT
CASSPVRPGQGGQPQHF
>TRBV27|14|TRBJ1-5|-|few
TGTGCCAGCAGTTTAATCGGGGAAGATCAGCCCCAGCATTTT
CASSLIGEDQPQHF
>TRBV5-1|15|TRBJ1-1|-|-
TGCGCCAGTGCCCGAGGGGAGCTACCGGAGACTGAAGCTTTCTTT
CASARGELPETEAFF
>TRBV7-2|15|TRBJ2-5|-|-
TGTGCCAGCAGCACAACGAACAGGGACCGCGAGACCCAGTACTTC
CASSTTNRDRETQYF
>TRBV7-2|18|TRBJ2-7|TRBD1|few
TGTGCCAGCAGCTTTTGGAGGGGGGGACAGGGTTCTTCGTACGAGCAGTACTTC
CASSFWRGGQGSSYEQYF
>TRBV5-4|15|TRBJ2-3|-|-
TGTGCCAGCAGCCATAGGAGCTCTAGCACAGATACGCAGTATTTT
CASSHRSSSTDTQYF
>TRBV5-1|16|TRBJ2-6|-|-
TGCGCCAGCAGCTTGGCTGGGGGCTCTGGGGCCAACGTCCTGACTTTC
CASSLAGGSGANVLTF
>TRBV7-6|11|TRBJ2-1|-|-
TGTGCCAGCAGCTTAGGGGACGAGCAGTTCTTC
CASSLGDEQFF
>TRBV4-2|14|TRBJ1-2|-|once
TGTGCCAGCAGCCAGGACCTCAGGAACTATGGCTACACCTTC
CASSQDLRNYGYTF
>TRBV6-5|13|TRBJ1-4|-|-
TGTGCCAGTGCCAGGGACGATAATGAAAAACTGTTTTTT
CASARDDNEKLFF
>TRBV18|17|TRBJ1-5|TRBD1|-
TGTGCCAGCTCACCCCGGGACAGCCGGAGTAGCAATCAGCCCCAGCATTTT
CASSPRDSRSSNQPQHF
>TRBV9|13|TRBJ1-2|-|-
TGTGCCAGCCACGGCCGGGGGAGCTATGGCTACACCTTC
CASHGRGSYGYTF
>TRBV5-1|14|TRBJ1-1|-|-
TGCGCCAGCAGCTTGGTCCACAGGGACACTGAAGCTTTCTTT
CASSLVHRDTEAFF
>TRBV2|13|TRBJ2-6|-|-
TGTGCCAGCAGGGACTCTGGGGCCAACGTCCTGACTTTC
CASRDSGANVLTF
>TRBV19|16|TRBJ2-1|-|-
TGTGCCAGTAGTATACCCGCGGGAAGCTCCTACAATGAGCAGTTCTTC
CASSIPAGSSYNEQFF
>TRBV11-2|14|TRBJ2-7|-|-
TGTGCCAGCAGCCCCTACGAGTCTCGGCGGGAGCAGTACTTC
CASSPYESRREQYF
>TRBV7-9|14|TRBJ2-5|-|-
TGTGCCAGCAGCTTAGCCTCGGTTGGAAAGACCCAGTACTTC
CASSLASVGKTQYF
>TRBV6-4|14|TRBJ2-2|-|few
TGTGCCACGCGGGGCACTAGTATGGCCGGGGAGCTGTTTTTT
CATRGTSMAGELFF
>TRBV5-1|15|TRBJ2-5|TRBD2|-
TGCGCCAGCAGCTTCGGGGGGTTTTTACAAGAGACCCAGTACTTC
CASSFGGFLQETQYF
>TRBV6-6|13|TRBJ1-3|-|-
TGTGCCAGCAACGCTTTTCTTGGAAACACCATATATTTT
CASNAFLGNTIYF
>TRBV7-2|16|TRBJ1-6|TRBD1|-
TGTGCCAGCAGCCCGAGGGCCGGGACAGGGGATTCACCCCTCCACTTT
CASSPRAGTGDSPLHF
>TRBV6-5|14|TRBJ1-2|TRBD1|-
TGTGCCAGCAGTTACTCGGGACAGGGATATGGCTACACCTTC
CASSYSGQGYGYTF
>TRBV6-6|12|TRBJ2-3|-|-
TGTGCCAGCGGGACGCTAACAGATACGCAGTATTTT
CASGTLTDTQYF